Listed below are T cell receptor beta chains from one sample, sequenced in a study of T cell responses to AZD1222 COVID-19 vaccine. Assay: immunoSEQ multiplex PCR; the TCRdb copy retains only in-frame clones and omits some. This sample has around 250,000 clones, with about 92% found just once. The sequencing here drew on peripheral blood, taken on day 0 of AZD1222 vaccination. The receptors shown here come from an adult in good health. CDR3s leave out the opening cysteine and the closing phenylalanine or tryptophan.

cdr3_aa: ASSVGLAGVGNEQF; v_call: TRBV9; j_call: TRBJ2-1
cdr3_aa: ASSPPLTDTQY; v_call: TRBV7-9; j_call: TRBJ2-3
cdr3_aa: ASSISSGGTGEQF; v_call: TRBV19; j_call: TRBJ2-1
cdr3_aa: ASSMGLNTEAF; v_call: TRBV19; j_call: TRBJ1-1
cdr3_aa: ASISLSSYEQY; v_call: TRBV28; j_call: TRBJ2-7
cdr3_aa: ASSQGMNTEAF; v_call: TRBV28; j_call: TRBJ1-1
cdr3_aa: ASTTDRGRLDTQY; v_call: TRBV6-4; j_call: TRBJ2-3
cdr3_aa: ASSEEVGELF; v_call: TRBV2; j_call: TRBJ2-2
cdr3_aa: ASSSLRDKAGELF; v_call: TRBV5-1; j_call: TRBJ2-2
cdr3_aa: ASSYRRGAEAF; v_call: TRBV21-1; j_call: TRBJ1-1
cdr3_aa: ASSLADSYNSPLH; v_call: TRBV28; j_call: TRBJ1-6
cdr3_aa: ASSQDMGGYT; v_call: TRBV3-1/TRBV3-2; j_call: TRBJ1-2
cdr3_aa: ASSVEGTGGKYEQY; v_call: TRBV9; j_call: TRBJ2-7
cdr3_aa: ASMGQGVGGELF; v_call: TRBV2; j_call: TRBJ2-2
cdr3_aa: ASSLYTSSYEQY; v_call: TRBV11-2; j_call: TRBJ2-7
cdr3_aa: ASSLEPGYTGELF; v_call: TRBV11-2; j_call: TRBJ2-2
cdr3_aa: ASSPGSLKNTIY; v_call: TRBV9; j_call: TRBJ1-3
cdr3_aa: ASSTLVGTQY; v_call: TRBV6-2/TRBV6-3; j_call: TRBJ2-3
cdr3_aa: ASSDKQGSREKLF; v_call: TRBV6-1; j_call: TRBJ1-4
cdr3_aa: ASSLEGTTNTGELF; v_call: TRBV7-2; j_call: TRBJ2-2
cdr3_aa: ASSPTGGSTDTQY; v_call: TRBV9; j_call: TRBJ2-3
cdr3_aa: ASSPRGSYNEQF; v_call: TRBV7-7; j_call: TRBJ2-1
cdr3_aa: ASTQRSAGHTIY; v_call: TRBV3-1/TRBV3-2; j_call: TRBJ1-3
cdr3_aa: ASSPPMNHEQY; v_call: TRBV18; j_call: TRBJ2-7
cdr3_aa: ASSLTARGHRGYT; v_call: TRBV7-2; j_call: TRBJ1-2
cdr3_aa: ASSLSPRAVGSEAF; v_call: TRBV11-2; j_call: TRBJ1-1
cdr3_aa: ASSSVGQVGSSEQF; v_call: TRBV5-1; j_call: TRBJ2-1
cdr3_aa: ASRRQGDSPLH; v_call: TRBV28; j_call: TRBJ1-6
cdr3_aa: ASSADREGEQY; v_call: TRBV27; j_call: TRBJ2-7
cdr3_aa: ASSNGQYNEQF; v_call: TRBV6-5; j_call: TRBJ2-1
cdr3_aa: ASSPTSGRRNEQF; v_call: TRBV5-4; j_call: TRBJ2-1
cdr3_aa: ATSDSWTLTGQY; v_call: TRBV24-1; j_call: TRBJ2-7
cdr3_aa: SVTSGSTTDTQY; v_call: TRBV29-1; j_call: TRBJ2-3
cdr3_aa: ASSSKGGSDTQY; v_call: TRBV7-3; j_call: TRBJ2-3
cdr3_aa: SVEDRQGRGTDTQY; v_call: TRBV29-1; j_call: TRBJ2-3
cdr3_aa: ASSVLNFNEQF; v_call: TRBV9; j_call: TRBJ2-1
cdr3_aa: ASRGTGAKEQY; v_call: TRBV21-1; j_call: TRBJ2-7
cdr3_aa: ASPNGKGAGRNYGYT; v_call: TRBV12-2; j_call: TRBJ1-2
cdr3_aa: SASWLAGGGSYNEQF; v_call: TRBV20-1; j_call: TRBJ2-1
cdr3_aa: ATRPGVHEQF; v_call: TRBV2; j_call: TRBJ2-1
cdr3_aa: AVLPLYEQY; v_call: TRBV9; j_call: TRBJ2-7
cdr3_aa: ASSNPGNSPLH; v_call: TRBV19; j_call: TRBJ1-6
cdr3_aa: ASSPSAGGWTEAF; v_call: TRBV5-1; j_call: TRBJ1-1
cdr3_aa: ASSTPSGSTTDTQY; v_call: TRBV28; j_call: TRBJ2-3
cdr3_aa: ASRLGRGRRTDTQY; v_call: TRBV19; j_call: TRBJ2-3
cdr3_aa: ATEGQGAYEQY; v_call: TRBV24-1; j_call: TRBJ2-7
cdr3_aa: ASSLEWMTDTQY; v_call: TRBV6-2/TRBV6-3; j_call: TRBJ2-3
cdr3_aa: ASSQPTAGEKLF; v_call: TRBV4-1; j_call: TRBJ1-4
cdr3_aa: ASSPAGAGYT; v_call: TRBV6-5; j_call: TRBJ1-2
cdr3_aa: ASSNSGSGETQY; v_call: TRBV5-1; j_call: TRBJ2-5
cdr3_aa: ASSSGQGRKLF; v_call: TRBV25-1; j_call: TRBJ1-4
cdr3_aa: ASSLTPGPYNEQF; v_call: TRBV7-2; j_call: TRBJ2-1
cdr3_aa: ASSLHGTSEKAF; v_call: TRBV7-2; j_call: TRBJ1-1
cdr3_aa: ASSLWDGEGYGYT; v_call: TRBV5-1; j_call: TRBJ1-2
cdr3_aa: ASRRLDRDLGAEAF; v_call: TRBV28; j_call: TRBJ1-1
cdr3_aa: ASSFLPGTSGVPGVYEQY; v_call: TRBV7-3; j_call: TRBJ2-7
cdr3_aa: PKGVVTRNQPQH; v_call: TRBV21-1; j_call: TRBJ1-5
cdr3_aa: ASSSPGRGTSGSTDEQF; v_call: TRBV5-6; j_call: TRBJ2-1
cdr3_aa: ASSLWGGEQY; v_call: TRBV28; j_call: TRBJ2-7
cdr3_aa: ASSLALTNSYEQY; v_call: TRBV5-1; j_call: TRBJ2-7